This T cell receptor (beta chain) was sequenced in a study of spatial heterogeneity in lung cancer. Study summary: Alpha-chain sequences were consistently detected in smaller numbers than beta-chain sequences. Unique TCR and UMI combinations averaged more than ten appearances each in raw reads. Findings of the study overall: In blood, ubiquitous expanded tumor TCRs appeared more at resection than follow-up.

MiXCR was run by TCRdb on the 5' RACE reads, yielding one entry per CDR3 protein. The repertoire includes about 85,000 distinct CDR3 sequences, approximately 20% of them detected once, and about 6.6% sits in the top ten. On this clonotype: Its antigen is unknown.

CDR3 size: 13 residues. CDR1 and CDR2 (germline): MDHEN, SYDVKM. V lost 4 bases to trimming and J lost 5 bases, with 12 bases between them. Stated time point: sample taken at primary tumor resection. Unsorted tumor, nontumor lung tissue or cryopreserved PBMC supplied the whole RNA. Samples were obtained from some 72 donors, all untreated early-stage non-small cell lung cancer patients. Sequences were derived from PBMCs, sampled at surgery. This sequence was found in a male donor with early-stage non-small cell lung cancer. The chain has TRBV28 and TRBJ2-7; D remains unclear. CDR3 sequence: CASSSPSEDEQYF. CDR3 coding DNA: TGTGCCAGCAGTTCACCAAGCGAAGACGAGCAGTACTTC.